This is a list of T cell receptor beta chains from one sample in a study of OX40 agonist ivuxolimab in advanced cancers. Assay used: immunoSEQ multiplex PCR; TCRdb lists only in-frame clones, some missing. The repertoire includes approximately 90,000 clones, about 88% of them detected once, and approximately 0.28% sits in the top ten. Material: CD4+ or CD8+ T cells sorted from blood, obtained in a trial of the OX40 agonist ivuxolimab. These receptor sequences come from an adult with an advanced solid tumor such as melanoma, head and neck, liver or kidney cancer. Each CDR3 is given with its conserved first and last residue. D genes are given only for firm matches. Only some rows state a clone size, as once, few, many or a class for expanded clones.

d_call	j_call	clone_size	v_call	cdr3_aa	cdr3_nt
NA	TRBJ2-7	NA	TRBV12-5	CASGLVTPGPYEQYF	TGTGCTAGTGGTTTGGTAACGCCAGGGCCCTACGAGCAGTACTTC
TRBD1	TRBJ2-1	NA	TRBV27	CASSSSGTGFFNEQFF	TGTGCCAGCAGTTCCTCCGGGACAGGGTTTTTCAATGAGCAGTTCTTC
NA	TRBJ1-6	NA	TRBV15	CATVKDIRAPYNSPLHF	TGTGCCACCGTAAAGGATATTCGCGCTCCCTATAATTCACCCCTCCACTTT
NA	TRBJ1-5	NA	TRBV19	CASSIVRAAF	TGTGCCAGTAGTATAGTTAGGGCCGCATTT
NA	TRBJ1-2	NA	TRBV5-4	CASSLVVGGYTF	TGTGCCAGCAGCTTGGTAGTCGGGGGCTACACCTTC
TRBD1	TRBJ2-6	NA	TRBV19	CASSRDRASSGANVLTF	TGTGCCAGTAGCCGCGACAGGGCGTCCTCTGGGGCCAACGTCCTGACTTTC
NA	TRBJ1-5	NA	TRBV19	CASSIWQPQHF	TGTGCCAGTAGTATATGGCAGCCCCAGCATTTT
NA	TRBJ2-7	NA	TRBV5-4	CASSQGRADRPYEQYF	TGTGCCAGCAGCCAGGGCCGAGCCGACCGACCCTACGAGCAGTACTTC
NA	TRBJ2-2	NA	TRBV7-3	CASSLWGNTGELFF	TGTGCCAGCAGCTTGTGGGGAAACACCGGGGAGCTGTTTTTT
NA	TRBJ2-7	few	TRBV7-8	CASSPSDEQYF	TGTGCCAGCAGCCCTTCGGACGAGCAGTACTTC
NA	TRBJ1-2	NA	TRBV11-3	CASISSSGRDGDYGYTF	TGTGCCAGCATCTCTTCTTCGGGCAGGGATGGTGACTATGGCTACACCTTC
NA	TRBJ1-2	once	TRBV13	CASSPRQGQGGYTF	TGTGCCAGCAGCCCCCGGCAGGGGCAAGGTGGCTACACCTTC
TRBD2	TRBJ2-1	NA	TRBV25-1	CATRDGTSGVRPYNEQFF	TGTGCCACCAGAGACGGGACTAGCGGGGTTCGGCCCTACAATGAGCAGTTCTTC
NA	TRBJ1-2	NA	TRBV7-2	CASSLGGFDGYTF	TGTGCCAGCAGCTTAGGGGGGTTTGATGGCTACACCTTC
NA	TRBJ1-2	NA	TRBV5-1	CASSLTLRYGYTF	TGCGCCAGCAGCTTAACCTTACGCTATGGCTACACCTTC
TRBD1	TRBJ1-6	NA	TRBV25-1	CASSDPGQGKGNSPLHF	TGTGCCAGCAGTGACCCCGGACAGGGTAAAGGAAATTCACCCCTCCACTTT
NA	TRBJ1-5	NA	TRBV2	CASSEAQPNQPQHF	TGTGCCAGCAGTGAAGCCCAGCCCAATCAGCCCCAGCATTTT
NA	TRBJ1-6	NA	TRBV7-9	CASSLGDGVSLHF	TGTGCCAGCAGCTTAGGAGACGGGGTGTCCCTCCACTTT
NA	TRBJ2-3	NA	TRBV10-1	CASSATTSTDTQYF	TGCGCCAGCAGTGCGACAACTAGCACAGATACGCAGTATTTT
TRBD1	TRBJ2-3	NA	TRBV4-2	CASSQHGSQGATDTQYF	TGTGCCAGCAGCCAACACGGATCACAGGGGGCCACAGATACGCAGTATTTT
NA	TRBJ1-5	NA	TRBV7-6	CASSPDGGNQPQHF	TGTGCCAGCAGCCCCGACGGCGGGAATCAGCCCCAGCATTTT
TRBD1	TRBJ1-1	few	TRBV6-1	CASSVGQAGAFF	TGTGCCAGCAGCGTTGGACAGGCGGGAGCTTTCTTT
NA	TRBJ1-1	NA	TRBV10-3	CAISDVRGTVGEAFF	TGTGCCATCAGTGATGTAAGAGGGACGGTGGGCGAAGCTTTCTTT
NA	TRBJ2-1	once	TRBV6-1	CASSEADGGPYNEQFF	TGTGCCAGCAGTGAAGCTGACGGGGGGCCCTACAATGAGCAGTTCTTC
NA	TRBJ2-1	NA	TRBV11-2	CASSFGQVNNEQFF	TGTGCCAGCAGCTTCGGGCAGGTTAACAATGAGCAGTTCTTC
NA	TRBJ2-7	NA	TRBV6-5	CASSSRDVRYF	TGTGCCAGCAGCTCCCGGGACGTCCGGTACTTC
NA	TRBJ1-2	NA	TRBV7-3	CASSPISRARFNYGYTF	TGTGCCAGCAGCCCCATCAGCAGGGCTCGATTTAACTATGGCTACACCTTC
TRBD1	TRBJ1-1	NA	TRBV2	CASSVDRGGTEAFF	TGTGCCAGCAGTGTCGACAGGGGGGGCACTGAAGCTTTCTTT
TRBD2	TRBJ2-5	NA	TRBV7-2	CASSPFGSGETQYF	TGTGCCAGCAGCCCCTTTGGTAGCGGGGAGACCCAGTACTTC
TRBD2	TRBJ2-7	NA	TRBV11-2	CASSLVSSGGAYEQYF	TGTGCCAGCAGCTTAGTGAGTAGCGGGGGGGCCTACGAGCAGTACTTC
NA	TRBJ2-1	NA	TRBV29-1	CSGENNEQFF	TGCAGCGGGGAAAACAATGAGCAGTTCTTC
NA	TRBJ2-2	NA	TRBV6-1	CASRGSWELFF	TGTGCCAGCAGGGGGAGCTGGGAGCTGTTTTTT
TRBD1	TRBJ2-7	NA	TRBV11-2	CASSQYRGSAYEQYF	TGTGCCAGCAGTCAATACAGGGGTAGCGCCTACGAGCAGTACTTC
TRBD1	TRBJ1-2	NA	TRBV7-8	CASSSKWDRGHTDYGYTF	TGTGCCAGCAGCTCGAAGTGGGACAGGGGGCATACGGACTATGGCTACACCTTC
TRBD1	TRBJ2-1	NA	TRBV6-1	CASSEALGGQGRYNEQFF	TGTGCCAGCAGTGAAGCCCTCGGTGGACAGGGACGTTACAATGAGCAGTTCTTC
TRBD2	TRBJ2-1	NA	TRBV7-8	CASSSGGSSYNEQFF	TGTGCCAGCAGCTCGGGGGGAAGCTCCTACAATGAGCAGTTCTTC
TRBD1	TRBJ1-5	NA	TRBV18	CASSPDRGRSVSNQPQHF	TGTGCCAGCTCACCAGACAGGGGGCGATCTGTTAGCAATCAGCCCCAGCATTTT
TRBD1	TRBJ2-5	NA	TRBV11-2	CASSRNRGYQETQYF	TGTGCCAGCAGCCGAAACAGGGGGTACCAAGAGACCCAGTACTTC
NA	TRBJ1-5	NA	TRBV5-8	CASSSGGASALQHF	TGTGCCAGCAGCTCAGGAGGGGCCTCAGCGCTCCAGCATTTT
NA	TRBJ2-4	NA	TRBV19	CASTRQFSLSAKNIQYF	TGTGCCAGTACTCGACAATTCTCACTCTCAGCCAAAAACATTCAGTACTTC
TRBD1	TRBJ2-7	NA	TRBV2	CASSAGTESYEQYF	TGTGCCAGCAGCGCCGGGACAGAGTCCTACGAGCAGTACTTC
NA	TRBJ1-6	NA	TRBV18	CASSRRDTYNSPLHF	TGTGCCAGCTCCCGCCGGGACACGTATAATTCACCCCTCCACTTT
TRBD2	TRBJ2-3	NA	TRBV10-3	CASQSSGGAFTDTQYF	TGTGCCTCCCAATCTAGCGGGGGAGCCTTCACAGATACGCAGTATTTT
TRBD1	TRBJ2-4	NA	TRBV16	CASSRGQGATKNIQYF	TGTGCCAGCAGCCGAGGACAGGGGGCTACCAAAAACATTCAGTACTTC
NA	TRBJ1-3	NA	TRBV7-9	CASSPGGSGNTIYF	TGTGCCAGCAGCCCGGGTGGCTCTGGAAACACCATATATTTT
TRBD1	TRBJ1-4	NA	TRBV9	CASSPNRQGAGEKLFF	TGTGCCAGCAGCCCCAACCGCCAGGGGGCGGGTGAAAAACTGTTTTTT
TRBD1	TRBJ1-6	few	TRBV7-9	CASSRDRADSPLHF	TGTGCCAGCAGCCGGGACAGGGCAGATTCACCCCTCCACTTT
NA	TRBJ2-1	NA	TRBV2	CASKESSYNEQFF	TGTGCCAGCAAAGAGAGCTCCTACAATGAGCAGTTCTTC
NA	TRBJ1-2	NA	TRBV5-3	CARSFWTTPYGYTF	TGTGCCAGAAGCTTTTGGACAACTCCCTATGGCTACACCTTC
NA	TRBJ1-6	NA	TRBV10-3	CATQGSYNSPLHF	TGTGCCACCCAAGGCTCCTATAATTCACCCCTCCACTTT
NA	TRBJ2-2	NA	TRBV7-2	CASSQGVPNTGELFF	TGTGCCAGCAGCCAAGGCGTCCCGAACACCGGGGAGCTGTTTTTT
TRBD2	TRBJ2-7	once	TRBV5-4	CASSLSGAGGPGQYF	TGTGCCAGCAGCTTGTCTGGCGCGGGGGGGCCGGGGCAGTACTTC
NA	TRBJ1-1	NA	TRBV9	CASSLKYGEAFF	TGTGCCAGCAGCTTGAAATATGGTGAAGCTTTCTTT
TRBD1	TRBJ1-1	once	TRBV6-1	CASSEGWGQGDTEAFF	TGTGCCAGCAGTGAAGGGTGGGGACAGGGAGACACTGAAGCTTTCTTT
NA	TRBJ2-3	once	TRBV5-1	CASSLGLTDTQYF	TGCGCCAGCAGCCTTGGCCTCACAGATACGCAGTATTTT
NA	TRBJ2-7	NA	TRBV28	CASSLPKRQGTTYEQYF	TGTGCCAGCAGTTTACCTAAACGTCAGGGGACGACCTACGAGCAGTACTTC
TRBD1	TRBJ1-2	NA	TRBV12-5	CASGLGTGEANYGYTF	TGTGCTAGTGGTTTGGGGACAGGTGAAGCTAACTATGGCTACACCTTC
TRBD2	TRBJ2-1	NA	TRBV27	CASSLPTSGGTYNEQFF	TGTGCCAGCAGTTTACCCACTAGCGGGGGGACCTACAATGAGCAGTTCTTC
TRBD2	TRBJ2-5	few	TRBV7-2	CASSLGGRVVGETQYF	TGTGCCAGCAGCTTAGGGGGGAGGGTGGTAGGAGAGACCCAGTACTTC
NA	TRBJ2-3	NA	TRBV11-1	CASSPRTGTTDTQYF	TGTGCCAGCAGCCCCCGGACGGGGACCACAGATACGCAGTATTTT